The 20 T cell receptor beta chains in this list originate from one sample, sequenced in a study of identical twins. TCRdb called the 5' RACE reads again in MiXCR, with one record for every CDR3 protein. This table has roughly 240,000 distinct CDR3 sequences, 7% appearing once. The same sample was also studied in work on yellow fever vaccine responses in identical twins.

Material: memory (CD45RO+) T cells sorted from blood. Every receptor here comes from a woman younger than 35 in good health.

This clonotype was recorded a few times. This chain uses TRBV24-1 with TRBJ1-2; tentative D call: TRBD1 (5 bases). In germline, CDR1 is KGHDR, CDR2 SFDVKD. The CDR3 loop spans 17 amino acids. Trimming removed 9 bases from V and 0 bases from J, with 22 bases in between. The CDR3 here is CATPTDRRTPTNYGYTF. The CDR3 DNA reads TGTGCCACCCCGACAGACCGACGAACCCCTACTAACTATGGCTACACCTTC.

V usage is TRBV7-2 and J usage is TRBJ2-5; 10 bases line up with TRBD2. Germline trimming cut 1 base from V and 4 bases from J; bases unmatched to any gene: 9. This CDR3 has 17 amino acids. Germline CDR1 SGHTA, CDR2 FQGNSA. The CDR3 nucleotides are TGTGCCAGCAGCTTAGGTTTTAGCGGGGGGCCGCGAGAGACCCAGTACTTC. The encoded protein is CASSLGFSGGPRETQYF.

The rearrangement links TRBV25-1 to TRBJ2-3; 7 bases are shared with TRBD1. The CDR3 sequence is 16 residues long. V shed 6 bases, J shed 0 bases, and the junction held 9 bases outside the gene matches. CDR1 is MGHDK, CDR2 SYGVNS, per germline. The CDR3 DNA sequence: TGTGCCAGCAGGCCTCCCCCGGGACAGAGCACAGATACGCAGTATTTT. Its translation: CASRPPPGQSTDTQYF.

The chain employs TRBV28 and TRBJ1-5, with TRBD1 as a possible D gene (5 bases). Trimming shortened V by 10 bases and J by 3 bases, and 22 bases separated the two germline ends. Per germline, CDR1 MDHEN and CDR2 SYDVKM. The CDR3 runs 16 residues. The CDR3 bases are TGTGCCACCAAACCCTCCGGTGCAGGGTACAATCAGCCCCAGCATTTT. It translates to CATKPSGAGYNQPQHF.

The CDR3 is CASSSQAGPYNEQFF. CDR3 nucleotide sequence: TGTGCCAGCAGCTCCCAAGCGGGACCATACAATGAGCAGTTCTTC. The V and J genes are TRBV7-3 and TRBJ2-1, with 7 nucleotides matching TRBD2. Germline assignment: CDR1 SGHTA and CDR2 FQGTGA. The CDR3 loop spans 15 amino acids. The ends lost 4 bases at V and 4 bases at J; junction bases unmatched: 7.

This clonotype was recorded a few times. V usage is TRBV9 and J usage is TRBJ2-2; D is uncertain. Germline V gives CDR1 SGDLS, CDR2 YYNGEE. The CDR3 runs 17 residues. With 4 bases removed from V and 3 bases from J, the gap between germline ends came to 19 bases. The CDR3 DNA reads as TGTGCCAGCAGCCCCCGCCTAGACGGGTTCTACACCGGGGAGCTGTTTTTT. This gives the protein CASSPRLDGFYTGELFF.

This clonotype was detected ten times or more. V usage is TRBV12-3 or TRBV12-4 and J usage is TRBJ2-3, with 7 nucleotides matching TRBD2. The CDR3 has 15 amino acids. Unmatched junction bases numbered 4, after V lost 3 bases and J lost 1 base. CDR3 bases: TGTGCCAGCAGTTTGCGGGAGTCCCGCACAGATACGCAGTATTTT. Amino acids: CASSLRESRTDTQYF.

There are many counts of this clonotype. This chain joins TRBV5-5 and TRBJ2-4; TRBD1 matches 7 bases. CDR3 length: 13 residues. With V trimmed by 4 bases and J by 5 bases, 3 bases remained unmatched. Germline loops: CDR1 SGHKS, CDR2 YYEKEE (reference sequence). The DNA of the CDR3 is TGTGCCAGCAGCATCGGGACAGAAAACATTCAGTACTTC. Encoded protein: CASSIGTENIQYF.

This clonotype has a count of ten or more. The chain is built from TRBV27 and TRBJ2-5; D remains unclear. Trimming pared 6 bases from V and 2 bases from J, leaving 13 bases between. CDR1 and CDR2 (germline): MNHEY, SMNVEV (reference sequence). The CDR3 sequence is 14 residues long. The CDR3: CASRRTGRQETQYF. In DNA form, the CDR3 reads TGTGCCAGCAGAAGGACCGGTAGACAAGAGACCCAGTACTTC.

This clonotype was recorded a few times. The rearrangement joins TRBV9 to TRBJ1-6; 8 positions agree with TRBD1. CDR1 is SGDLS, CDR2 YYNGEE, per germline. The V gene end was trimmed by 0 bases and the J gene end by 7 bases; junction bases not matched to a gene: 0. The CDR3 length is 14 residues. CDR3 coding DNA: TGTGCCAGCAGCGTAGGACAGGGGAATTCACCCCTCCACTTT. It yields the protein CASSVGQGNSPLHF.

In its sample, this clonotype was seen a few times. This chain joins TRBV28 and TRBJ1-5; TRBD1 matches 8 bases. Germline loops: CDR1 MDHEN, CDR2 SYDVKM. The CDR3 spans 14 residues. Trimming took 6 bases from V and 10 from J; bases not matched to a gene: 11. The CDR3 sequence is CASRGGTGRFPQHF. In nucleotides, the CDR3 is TGTGCCAGCAGGGGCGGGACAGGACGCTTTCCCCAGCATTTT.

This clonotype was seen only a few times. The rearrangement joins TRBV12-3 or TRBV12-4 to TRBJ2-5; no reliable D call. The CDR3 spans 16 residues. V lost 2 bases and J lost 0, with 13 bases in between. The CDR3 nucleotides are TGTGCCAGCAGTTTAAGGCCCCTGGCAGACCAAGAGACCCAGTACTTC. Translated, it gives CASSLRPLADQETQYF.

Only a few counts were recorded for this clonotype. This chain links TRBV10-2 with TRBJ1-5; 8 bases align to TRBD1. Trimming at V came to 2 bases and at J to 2 bases, leaving 2 bases not matched to a gene. The CDR3 is 15 residues long. The germline V gene encodes CDR1 WSHSY and CDR2 SAAADI. CDR3 nucleotide sequence: TGCGCCAGCAGTGAGGGACAGGGAGGCAATCAGCCCCAGCATTTT. The encoded protein is CASSEGQGGNQPQHF.

The chain carries TRBV7-9 and TRBJ1-5; D might be TRBD1 (5 bases). Germline CDR1 SEHNR, CDR2 FQNEAQ (reference sequence). V dropped 7 bases and J dropped 0 bases, with 7 bases sitting between them. The CDR3 contains 13 residues. The CDR3, as DNA: TGTGCCAGCACCCAGGGTAGCAATCAGCCCCAGCATTTT. This translates into CASTQGSNQPQHF.

V is TRBV20-1 and J is TRBJ1-2; the D is unclear. The CDR3 is 11 amino acids. Per germline, CDR1 DFQATT and CDR2 SNEGSKA (reference sequence). With 6 bases removed from V and 7 bases from J, the gap between germline ends came to 12 bases. CDR3 region: CSAPGDVGYTF. The CDR3 nucleotides are TGCAGTGCCCCCGGGGATGTTGGCTACACCTTC.

There are a few counts of this clonotype. The chain joins TRBV10-3 to TRBJ2-1; D gene uncertain. The CDR3 has 11 amino acids. Germline V gives CDR1 ENHRY, CDR2 SYGVKD. Trimming stripped 4 bases from V and 10 bases from J, with 8 bases between. The CDR3 here is CAISAPGEQFF. CDR3 bases: TGTGCCATCAGTGCCCCCGGCGAGCAGTTCTTC.

The table lists this clonotype with a few counts. The chain links TRBV6-5 to TRBJ2-3, with D maybe TRBD1 (6 bases). CDR3 length: 15 amino acids. Trimming took 8 bases from V and 1 from J, leaving 16 bases between them. Looked up from germline, CDR1 is MNHEY and CDR2 is SVGAGI. The CDR3 reads CASRYTGIGTDTQYF. The CDR3 DNA reads as TGTGCCAGCCGCTACACAGGGATCGGCACAGATACGCAGTATTTT.

The CDR3 coding sequence is TGTGCCATCAGTGAGTCTAGCGGGAGGGTCAATGAGCAGTTCTTC. Translation: CAISESSGRVNEQFF. The rearrangement joins TRBV10-3 to TRBJ2-1; the match to TRBD2 covers 11 bases. CDR3 length equals 15 residues. Germline loops: CDR1 ENHRY, CDR2 SYGVKD. The ends lost 0 bases at V and 6 bases at J; junction bases unmatched: 1.

The gene calls are TRBV29-1 and TRBJ1-2, with D hard to call. Between the trimmed V and J ends, which lost 0 bases and 5 bases, there was a span of 7 bases. Per germline, CDR1 SQVTM and CDR2 ANQGSEA. CDR3 length equals 12 residues. As DNA, the CDR3 is TGCAGCGTTGAAGAAGGGATTTATGGCTACACCTTC. This translates into CSVEEGIYGYTF.

V usage is TRBV18 and J usage is TRBJ2-7; TRBD1 aligns across 7 bases. There are 14 residues in the CDR3. CDR1 is KGHSH, CDR2 LQKENI, per germline. V dropped 3 bases and J dropped 6; count of bases not matched to a gene: 8. CDR3 region: CASSPTGQNSEQYF. The CDR3 DNA reads as TGTGCCAGCTCACCTACGGGACAGAACTCCGAGCAGTACTTC.